This entry features one TCR beta chain sequence. In the authors' workflow: Nucleated cell counts were estimated from reference gene primer amplification. TCRdb keeps only in-frame clones here, not all; method: immunoSEQ multiplex PCR. That table gives V, J and clone size, and the DNA gave D and trimming. The table lists 150,000 to 200,000 clones, around 81% of them singletons, with less than 15% in the top ten. Germline assignment: CDR1 MDHEN and CDR2 SYDVKM. This CDR3 has 13 amino acids. Trimming cost V 5 bases and J 7 bases; bases outside gene matches: 3. The data were obtained in a study of blood T cell repertoires in COVID-19. Study context: Samples came from the United States, Italy and Spain, spanning acute and convalescent COVID-19. T cells, B-cell-depleted T cells, or PBMCs provided the cDNA or gDNA that served as material.

While infection was still active, Seattle patients were enrolled and then followed longitudinally. The chain is built from TRBV28 and TRBJ1-4; 8 bases are shared with TRBD1. This receptor was obtained from a woman older than 75 with COVID-19, enrolled during active disease. The sequencing sample was made of peripheral blood. CDR3 loop: CASSQGAVEKLFF. The CDR3 DNA sequence: TGTGCCAGCAGTCAGGGGGCAGTTGAAAAACTGTTTTTT. The full variable domain, with the rest looked up from reference TRBV28 and TRBJ1-4, is DVKVTQSSRYLVKRTGEKVFLECVQDMDHENMFWYRQDPGLGLRLIYFSYDVKMKEKGDIPEGYSVSREKKERFSLILESASTNQTSMYLCASSQGAVEKLFFGSGTQLSVL.